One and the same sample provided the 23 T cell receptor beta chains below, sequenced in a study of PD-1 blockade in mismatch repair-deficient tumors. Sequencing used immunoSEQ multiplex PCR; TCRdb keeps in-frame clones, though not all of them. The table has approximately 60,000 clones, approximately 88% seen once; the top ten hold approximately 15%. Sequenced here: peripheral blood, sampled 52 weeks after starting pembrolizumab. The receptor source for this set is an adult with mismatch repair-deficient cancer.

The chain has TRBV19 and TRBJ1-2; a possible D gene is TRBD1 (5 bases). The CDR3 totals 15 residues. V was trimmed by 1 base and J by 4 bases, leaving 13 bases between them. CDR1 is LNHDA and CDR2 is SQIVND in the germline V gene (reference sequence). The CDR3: CASSIGRGLGYGYTF. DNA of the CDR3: TGTGCCAGTAGTATAGGACGGGGCTTGGGCTATGGCTACACCTTC.

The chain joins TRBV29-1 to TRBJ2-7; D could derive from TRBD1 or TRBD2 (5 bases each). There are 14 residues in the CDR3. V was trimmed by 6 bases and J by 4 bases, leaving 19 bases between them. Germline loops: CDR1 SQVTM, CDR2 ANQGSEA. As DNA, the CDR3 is TGCAGCGTGCCCCACCCCGGCAGGGAGTACGAGCAGTACTTC. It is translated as CSVPHPGREYEQYF.

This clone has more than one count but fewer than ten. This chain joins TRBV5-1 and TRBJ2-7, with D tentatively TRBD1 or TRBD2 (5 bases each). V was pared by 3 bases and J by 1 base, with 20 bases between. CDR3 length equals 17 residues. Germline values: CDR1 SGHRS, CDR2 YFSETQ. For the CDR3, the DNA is TGCGCCAGCAGCTATGGGCCTCGCAGGGAGAGGTCCTACGAGCAGTACTTC. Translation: CASSYGPRRERSYEQYF.

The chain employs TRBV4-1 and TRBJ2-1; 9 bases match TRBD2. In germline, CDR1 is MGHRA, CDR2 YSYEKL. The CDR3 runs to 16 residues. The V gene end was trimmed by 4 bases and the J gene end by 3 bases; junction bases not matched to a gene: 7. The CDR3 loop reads CASSLKAGGFYNEQFF. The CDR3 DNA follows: TGCGCCAGCAGCCTTAAAGCGGGAGGATTCTACAATGAGCAGTTCTTC.

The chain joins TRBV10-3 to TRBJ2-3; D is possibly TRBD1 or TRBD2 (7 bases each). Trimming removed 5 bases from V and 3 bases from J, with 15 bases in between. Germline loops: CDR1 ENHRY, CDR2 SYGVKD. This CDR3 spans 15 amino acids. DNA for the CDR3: TGTGCCATCAGTAATCCAGGGGGGGAGACAGATACGCAGTATTTT. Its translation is CAISNPGGETDTQYF.

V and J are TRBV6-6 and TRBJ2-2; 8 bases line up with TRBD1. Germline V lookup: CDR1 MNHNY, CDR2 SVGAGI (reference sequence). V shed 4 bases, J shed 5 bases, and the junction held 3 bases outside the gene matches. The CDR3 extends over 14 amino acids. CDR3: CASSWRQGTGELFF. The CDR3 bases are TGTGCCAGCAGTTGGAGACAGGGGACCGGGGAGCTGTTTTTT.

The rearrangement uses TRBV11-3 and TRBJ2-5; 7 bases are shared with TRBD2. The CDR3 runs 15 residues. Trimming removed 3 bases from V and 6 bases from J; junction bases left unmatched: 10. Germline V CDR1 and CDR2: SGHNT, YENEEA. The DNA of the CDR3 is TGTGCCAGCAGCTTTAGCCATAGGGAGGGGAAGACCCAGTACTTC. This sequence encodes CASSFSHREGKTQYF.

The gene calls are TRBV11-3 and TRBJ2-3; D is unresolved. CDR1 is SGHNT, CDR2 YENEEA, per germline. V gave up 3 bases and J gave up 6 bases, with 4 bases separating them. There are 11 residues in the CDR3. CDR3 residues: CASSLSDTQYF. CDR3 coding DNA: TGTGCCAGCAGCTTGTCCGATACGCAGTATTTT.

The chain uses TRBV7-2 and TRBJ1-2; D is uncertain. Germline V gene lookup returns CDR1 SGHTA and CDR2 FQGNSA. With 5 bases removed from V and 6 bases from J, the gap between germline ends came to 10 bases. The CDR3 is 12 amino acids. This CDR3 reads CASSLSNDGYTF. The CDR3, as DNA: TGTGCCAGCAGCCTCTCGAACGATGGCTACACCTTC.

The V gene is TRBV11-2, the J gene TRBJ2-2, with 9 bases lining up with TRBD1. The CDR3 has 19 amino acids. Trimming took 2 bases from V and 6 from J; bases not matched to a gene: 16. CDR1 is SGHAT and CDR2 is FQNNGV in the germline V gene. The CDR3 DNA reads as TGTGCCAGCAGCTTAATACAGGGGGCGATTGCTTCGAAAGCCGGGGAGCTGTTTTTT. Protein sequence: CASSLIQGAIASKAGELFF.

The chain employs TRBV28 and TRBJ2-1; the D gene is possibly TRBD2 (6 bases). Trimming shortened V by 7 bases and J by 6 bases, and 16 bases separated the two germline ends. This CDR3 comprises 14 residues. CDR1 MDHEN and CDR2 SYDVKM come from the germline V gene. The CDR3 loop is CASTQPGVINEQFF. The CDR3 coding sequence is TGTGCCAGCACCCAACCGGGGGTGATCAATGAGCAGTTCTTC.

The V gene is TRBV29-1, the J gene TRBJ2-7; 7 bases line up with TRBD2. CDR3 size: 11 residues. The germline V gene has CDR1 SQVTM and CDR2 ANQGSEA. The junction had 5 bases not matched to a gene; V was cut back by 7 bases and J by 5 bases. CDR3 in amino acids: CSALGGDEQYF. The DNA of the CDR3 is TGCAGCGCCCTGGGGGGGGACGAGCAGTACTTC.

The CDR3 protein is CASSLRTAINEQFF. CDR3 sequence (DNA): TGTGCCAGCAGCTTACGGACAGCAATTAATGAGCAGTTCTTC. The chain recombines TRBV21-1 with TRBJ2-1; the D call in the table, TRBD1, was not verified against the DNA. TRBV21-1 is labeled a pseudogene. CDR3 length: 14 residues.

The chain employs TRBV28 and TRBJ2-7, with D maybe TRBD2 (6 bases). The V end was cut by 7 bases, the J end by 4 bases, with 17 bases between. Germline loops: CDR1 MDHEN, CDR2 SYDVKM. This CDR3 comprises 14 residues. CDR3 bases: TGTGCCAGCACCCTGGAGGGCGAAATTTACGAGCAGTACTTC. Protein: CASTLEGEIYEQYF.

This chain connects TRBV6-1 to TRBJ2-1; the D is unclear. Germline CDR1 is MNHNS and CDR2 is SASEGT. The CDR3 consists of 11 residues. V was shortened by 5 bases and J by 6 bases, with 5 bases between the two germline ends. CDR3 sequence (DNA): TGTGCCAGCAGTACGTTCAATGAGCAGTTCTTC. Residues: CASSTFNEQFF.

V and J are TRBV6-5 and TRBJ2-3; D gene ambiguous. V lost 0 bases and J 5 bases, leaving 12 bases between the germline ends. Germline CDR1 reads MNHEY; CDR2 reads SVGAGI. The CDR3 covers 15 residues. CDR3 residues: CASSYSTGAVDTQYF. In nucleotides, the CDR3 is TGTGCCAGCAGTTACTCGACCGGCGCCGTAGATACGCAGTATTTT.

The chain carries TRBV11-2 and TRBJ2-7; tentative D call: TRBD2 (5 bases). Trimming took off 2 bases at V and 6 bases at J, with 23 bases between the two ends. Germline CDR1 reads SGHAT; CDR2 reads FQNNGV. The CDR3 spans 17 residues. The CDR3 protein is CASSLLNPSINRGEQYF. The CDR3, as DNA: TGTGCCAGCAGCTTATTGAACCCCTCGATTAACCGGGGCGAGCAGTACTTC.

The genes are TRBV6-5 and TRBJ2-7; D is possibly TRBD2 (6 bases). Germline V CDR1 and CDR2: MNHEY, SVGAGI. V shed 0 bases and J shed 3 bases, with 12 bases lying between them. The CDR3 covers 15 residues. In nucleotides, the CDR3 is TGTGCCAGCAGTTACTCGGCGGGAAACCACTACGAGCAGTACTTC. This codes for CASSYSAGNHYEQYF.

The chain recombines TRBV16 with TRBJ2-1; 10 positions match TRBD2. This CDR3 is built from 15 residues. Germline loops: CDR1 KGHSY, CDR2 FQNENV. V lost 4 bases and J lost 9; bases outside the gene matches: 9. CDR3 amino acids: CASSPGAGGGSEQFF. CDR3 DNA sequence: TGTGCCAGCAGCCCGGGAGCGGGAGGGGGAAGTGAGCAGTTCTTC.

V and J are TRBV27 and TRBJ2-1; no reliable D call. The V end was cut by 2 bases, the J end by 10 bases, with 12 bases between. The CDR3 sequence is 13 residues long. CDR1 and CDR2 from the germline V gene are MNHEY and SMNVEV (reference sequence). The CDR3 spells CASSLASGREQFF. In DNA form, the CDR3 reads TGTGCCAGCAGTTTAGCCTCTGGCAGAGAGCAGTTCTTC.

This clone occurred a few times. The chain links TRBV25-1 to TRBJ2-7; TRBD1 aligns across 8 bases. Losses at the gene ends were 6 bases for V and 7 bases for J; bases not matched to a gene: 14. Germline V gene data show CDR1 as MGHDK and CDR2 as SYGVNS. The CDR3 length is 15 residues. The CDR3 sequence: CASRRLGQGPEEQYF. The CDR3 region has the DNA TGTGCCAGCAGGAGGCTAGGACAGGGCCCGGAGGAGCAGTACTTC.

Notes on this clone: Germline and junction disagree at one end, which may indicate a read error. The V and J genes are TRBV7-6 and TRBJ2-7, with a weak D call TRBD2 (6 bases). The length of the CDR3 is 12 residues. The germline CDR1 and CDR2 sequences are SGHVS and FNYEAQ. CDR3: CASSSALPGLVF. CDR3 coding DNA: TGTGCCAGCAGCTCTGCACTTCCGGGACTGGTCTTC.

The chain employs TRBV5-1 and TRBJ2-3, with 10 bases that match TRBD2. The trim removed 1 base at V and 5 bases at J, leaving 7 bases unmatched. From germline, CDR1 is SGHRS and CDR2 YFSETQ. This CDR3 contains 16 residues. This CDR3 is CASSLMLAGDGDTQYF. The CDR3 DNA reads TGCGCCAGCAGCTTGATGCTAGCGGGAGACGGAGATACGCAGTATTTT.